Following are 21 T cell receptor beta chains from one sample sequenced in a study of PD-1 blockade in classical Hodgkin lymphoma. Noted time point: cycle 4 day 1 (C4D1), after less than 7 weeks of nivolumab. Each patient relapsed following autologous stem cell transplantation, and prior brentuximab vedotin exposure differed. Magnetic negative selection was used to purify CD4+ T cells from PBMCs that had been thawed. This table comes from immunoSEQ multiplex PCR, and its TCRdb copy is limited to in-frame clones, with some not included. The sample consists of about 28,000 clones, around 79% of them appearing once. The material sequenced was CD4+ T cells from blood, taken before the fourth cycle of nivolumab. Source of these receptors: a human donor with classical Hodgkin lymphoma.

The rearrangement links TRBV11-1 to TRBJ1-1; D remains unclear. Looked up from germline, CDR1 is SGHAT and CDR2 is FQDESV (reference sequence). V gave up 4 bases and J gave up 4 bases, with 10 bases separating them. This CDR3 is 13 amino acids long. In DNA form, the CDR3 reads TGTGCCAGCAGCTCTCGCCGGGGCACTGAAGCTTTCTTT. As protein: CASSSRRGTEAFF.

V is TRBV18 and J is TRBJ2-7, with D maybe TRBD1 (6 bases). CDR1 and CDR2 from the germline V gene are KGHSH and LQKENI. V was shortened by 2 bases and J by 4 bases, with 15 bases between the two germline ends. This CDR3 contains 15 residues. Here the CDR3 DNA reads TGTGCCAGCTCACCAATCGGCAGGGGAAGGTACGAGCAGTACTTC. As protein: CASSPIGRGRYEQYF.

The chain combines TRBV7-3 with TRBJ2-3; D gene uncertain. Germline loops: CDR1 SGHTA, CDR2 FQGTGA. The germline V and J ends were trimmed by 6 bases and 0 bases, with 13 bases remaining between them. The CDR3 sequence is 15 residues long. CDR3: CASSLNSLSTDTQYF. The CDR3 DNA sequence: TGTGCCAGCAGTCTAAATTCACTTAGCACAGATACGCAGTATTTT. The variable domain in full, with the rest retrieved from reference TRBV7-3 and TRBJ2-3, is GAGVSQTPSNKVTEKGKYVELRCDPISGHTALYWYRQSLGQGPEFLIYFQGTGAADDSGLPNDRFFAVRPEGSVSTLKIQRTERGDSAVYLCASSLNSLSTDTQYFGPGTRLTVL.

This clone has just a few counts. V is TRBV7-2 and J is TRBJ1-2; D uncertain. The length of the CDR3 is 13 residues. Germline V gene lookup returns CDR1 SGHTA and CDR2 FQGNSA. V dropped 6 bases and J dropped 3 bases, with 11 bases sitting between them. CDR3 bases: TGTGCCAGCAGTGTGCGACCCGACTATGGCTACACCTTC. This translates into CASSVRPDYGYTF.

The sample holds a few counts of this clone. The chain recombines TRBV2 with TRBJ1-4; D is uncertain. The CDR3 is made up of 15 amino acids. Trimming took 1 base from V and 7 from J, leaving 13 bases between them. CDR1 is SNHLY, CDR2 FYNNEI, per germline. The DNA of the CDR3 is TGTGCCAGCAGTGAAGTTGGGTTTGCCACTGAAAAACTGTTTTTT. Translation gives CASSEVGFATEKLFF.

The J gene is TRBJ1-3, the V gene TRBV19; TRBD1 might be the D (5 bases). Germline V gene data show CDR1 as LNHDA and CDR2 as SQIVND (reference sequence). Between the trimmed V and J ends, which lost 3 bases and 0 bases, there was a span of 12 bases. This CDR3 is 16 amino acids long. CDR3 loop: CASSIWQGFSGNTIYF. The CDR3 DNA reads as TGTGCCAGTAGTATCTGGCAGGGATTCTCTGGAAACACCATATATTTT.

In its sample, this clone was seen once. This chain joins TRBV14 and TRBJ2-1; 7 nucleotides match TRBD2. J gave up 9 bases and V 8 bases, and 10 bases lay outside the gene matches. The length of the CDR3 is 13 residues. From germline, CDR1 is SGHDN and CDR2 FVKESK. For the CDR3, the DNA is TGTGCCAGCCGCCGGGCGGGAGTCGTTGAGCAGTTCTTC. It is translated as CASRRAGVVEQFF.

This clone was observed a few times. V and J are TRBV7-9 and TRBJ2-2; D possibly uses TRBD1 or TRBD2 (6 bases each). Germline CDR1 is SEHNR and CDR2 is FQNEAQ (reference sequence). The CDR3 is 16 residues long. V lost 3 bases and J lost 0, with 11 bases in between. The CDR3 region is CASSFRGTANTGELFF. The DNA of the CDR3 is TGTGCCAGCAGCTTTAGGGGGACTGCGAACACCGGGGAGCTGTTTTTT.

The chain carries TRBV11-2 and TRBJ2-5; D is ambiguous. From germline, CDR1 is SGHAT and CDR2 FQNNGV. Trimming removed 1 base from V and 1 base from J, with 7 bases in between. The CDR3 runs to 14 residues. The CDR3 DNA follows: TGTGCCAGCAGCTTAGGCTCGCTCCAAGAGACCCAGTACTTC. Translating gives CASSLGSLQETQYF. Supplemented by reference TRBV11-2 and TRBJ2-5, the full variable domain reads EAGVAQSPRYKIIEKRQSVAFWCNPISGHATLYWYQQILGQGPKLLIQFQNNGVVDDSQLPKDRFSAERLKGVDSTLKIQPAKLEDSAVYLCASSLGSLQETQYFGPGTRLLVL.

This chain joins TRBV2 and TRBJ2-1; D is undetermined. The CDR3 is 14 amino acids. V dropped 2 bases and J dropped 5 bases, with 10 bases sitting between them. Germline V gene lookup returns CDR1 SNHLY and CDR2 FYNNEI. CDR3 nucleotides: TGTGCCAGCAGTGAAATACCTAGGAACAATGAGCAGTTCTTC. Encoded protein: CASSEIPRNNEQFF.

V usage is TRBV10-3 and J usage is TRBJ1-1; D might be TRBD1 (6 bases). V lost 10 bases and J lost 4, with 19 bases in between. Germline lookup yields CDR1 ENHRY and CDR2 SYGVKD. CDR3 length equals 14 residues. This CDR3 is CASAAVQGPTEAFF. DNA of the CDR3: TGTGCCAGTGCCGCCGTACAGGGACCCACTGAAGCTTTCTTT.

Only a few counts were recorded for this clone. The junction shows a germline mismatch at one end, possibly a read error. This CDR3 reads CASNPDRGSPSDF. CDR3 DNA: TGTGCCAGCAACCCCGACAGGGGCTCCCCTTCGGACTTT. The genes are TRBV10-3 and TRBJ1-1; 8 bases align to TRBD1. Looked up from germline, CDR1 is ENHRY and CDR2 is SYGVKD. This CDR3 has 13 residues.

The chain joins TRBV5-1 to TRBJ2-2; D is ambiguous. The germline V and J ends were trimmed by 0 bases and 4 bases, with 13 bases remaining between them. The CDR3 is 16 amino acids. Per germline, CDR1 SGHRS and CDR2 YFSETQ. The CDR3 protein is CASSLVSVGTTGELFF. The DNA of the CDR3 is TGCGCCAGCAGCTTGGTGTCCGTAGGAACCACCGGGGAGCTGTTTTTT.

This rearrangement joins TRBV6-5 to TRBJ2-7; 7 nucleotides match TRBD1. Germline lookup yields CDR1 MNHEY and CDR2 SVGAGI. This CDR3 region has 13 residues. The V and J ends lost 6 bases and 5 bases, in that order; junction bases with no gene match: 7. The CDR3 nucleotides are TGTGCCAGCAGATCCGGACAGGCCAACGAGCAGTACTTC. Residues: CASRSGQANEQYF.

The CDR3 sequence: CASSNRDRGEARLFF. The CDR3 DNA reads as TGTGCCAGCAGCAACCGGGACAGGGGGGAGGCACGGCTGTTTTTT. This chain joins TRBV7-2 and TRBJ2-2; 11 bases are shared with TRBD1. Germline CDR1 is SGHTA and CDR2 is FQGNSA. This CDR3 region has 15 residues. V was pared by 5 bases and J by 13 bases, with 12 bases of the junction left unmatched.

CDR3 nucleotides: TGTGCCAGCAGTGAAGCGCCCGGGGGCTATGGCTACACCTTC. Translating it yields CASSEAPGGYGYTF. This chain joins TRBV6-1 and TRBJ1-2, with a weak D call TRBD1 (5 bases). V lost 0 bases and J lost 4, with 9 bases in between. This CDR3 is 14 amino acids long. CDR1 and CDR2 (germline): MNHNS, SASEGT.

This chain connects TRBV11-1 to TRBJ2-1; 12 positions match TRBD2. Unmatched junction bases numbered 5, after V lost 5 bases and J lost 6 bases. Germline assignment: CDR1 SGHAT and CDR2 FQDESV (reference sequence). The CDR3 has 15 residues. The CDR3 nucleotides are TGTGCCAGCAGCCAAGGACTAGCGGGGACCAATGAGCAGTTCTTC. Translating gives CASSQGLAGTNEQFF.

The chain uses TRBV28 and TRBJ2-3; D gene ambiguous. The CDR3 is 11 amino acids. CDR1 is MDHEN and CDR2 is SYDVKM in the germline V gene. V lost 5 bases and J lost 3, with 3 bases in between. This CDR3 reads CASSLTDTQYF. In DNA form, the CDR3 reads TGTGCCAGCAGTCTTACAGATACGCAGTATTTT.

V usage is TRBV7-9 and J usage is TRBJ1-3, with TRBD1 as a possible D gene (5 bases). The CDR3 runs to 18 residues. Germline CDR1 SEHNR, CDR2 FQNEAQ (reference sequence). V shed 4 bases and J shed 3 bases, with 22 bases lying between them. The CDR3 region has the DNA TGTGCCAGCAGCTCACCAACAGAGGGGATTGTCGGTGGAAACACCATATATTTT. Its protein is CASSSPTEGIVGGNTIYF.

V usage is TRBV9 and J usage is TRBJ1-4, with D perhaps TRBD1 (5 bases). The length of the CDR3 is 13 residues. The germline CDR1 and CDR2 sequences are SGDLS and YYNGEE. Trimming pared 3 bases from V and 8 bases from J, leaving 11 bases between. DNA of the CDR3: TGTGCCAGCAGCGATGGACACGGGGAAAAACTGTTTTTT. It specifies CASSDGHGEKLFF.

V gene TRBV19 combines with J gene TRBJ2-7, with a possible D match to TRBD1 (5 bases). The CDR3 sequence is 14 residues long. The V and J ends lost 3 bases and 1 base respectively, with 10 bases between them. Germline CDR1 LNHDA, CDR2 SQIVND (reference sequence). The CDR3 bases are TGTGCCAGTAGTATTGTTGGGGCTTCCTACGAGCAGTACTTC. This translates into CASSIVGASYEQYF. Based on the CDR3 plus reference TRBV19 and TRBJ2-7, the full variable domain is DGGITQSPKYLFRKEGQNVTLSCEQNLNHDAMYWYRQDPGQGLRLIYYSQIVNDFQKGDIAEGYSVSREKKESFPLTVTSAQKNPTAFYLCASSIVGASYEQYFGPGTRLTVT.